Listed here is a single T cell receptor (beta chain). Its antigen remains unknown. The data originate from a study of early T cells in non-severe SARS-CoV-2 infection. Individual cDNA molecules received unique molecular identifiers during library preparation. TCRdb re-analysed the 5' RACE reads in MiXCR, keeping a single row per CDR3 protein. The profile shows fewer than 60,000 distinct CDR3 sequences, 9.5% to 12% of them singletons. Looked up from germline, CDR1 is MNHEY and CDR2 is SVGEGT. This CDR3 region has 14 residues. Trimming stripped 10 bases from V and 0 bases from J, with 13 bases between. Broader study findings: There was a bias toward anti-spike CD8 responses in VDJdb matching, which missed private and CD4 specificities.

The sample consisted of whole blood. The sequence was obtained from an adult who was a healthcare worker with PCR-confirmed SARS-CoV-2 infection or an uninfected control (not recorded which). The chain joins TRBV6-2 or TRBV6-3 to TRBJ2-1, with no clear D. The DNA of the CDR3 is TGTGCCACCCAAAGGTTTAGCTCCTACAATGAGCAGTTCTTC. This translates into CATQRFSSYNEQFF.